The source of this T cell receptor (beta chain) is a study of a mutant IDH1 vaccine in newly diagnosed glioma. Study in general: There were approximately 60% males and about 38% females among treated patients, whose mean age was about 41 years. Patients arrived already treated with radiotherapy, temozolomide, or both, most having had both. General study findings and limits: Vaccine-induced immune responses occurred in approximately 93% of patients.

The repertoire was sequenced with immunoSEQ multiplex PCR; TCRdb's copy has only in-frame clones and lacks some. The sample yields some 56,000 clones, 91% seen once. Time point noted: baseline, week 1 (first vaccination visit). Described treatment: pre-vaccination baseline after standard-of-care therapy. Those who donated had recent WHO grade 3 or 4 IDH1-mutant, ATRX-lost astrocytomas. Comments on this clone: Its antigen is unknown.

V lost 0 bases and J lost 2, with 8 bases in between. Germline values: CDR1 LGHNA, CDR2 YNFKEQ. This CDR3 spans 14 amino acids. The sequence came from a man aged 45-65 years with glioma. Sequences were derived from PBMCs, sampled from a glioma patient treated with radiotherapy, temozolomide or both. The V gene is TRBV4-2, the J gene TRBJ2-7; D is undetermined. Here the CDR3 reads CASSQEPGPYEQYF. The CDR3 DNA follows: TGTGCCAGCAGCCAAGAACCAGGTCCCTACGAGCAGTACTTC.